The next 7 T cell receptor beta chains were all read from a single sample in a study of blood T cell repertoires in COVID-19. Assay: immunoSEQ multiplex PCR; the TCRdb copy retains only in-frame clones and omits some. In the table there are fewer than 40,000 clones, roughly 78% of which are singletons. The sample was peripheral blood. Every receptor here comes from an elderly man with active or convalescent COVID-19.

A few counts support this clone. The chain uses TRBV9 and TRBJ2-7; 11 bases match TRBD2. Germline V CDR1 and CDR2: SGDLS, YYNGEE. The CDR3 sequence is 15 residues long. Unmatched junction bases numbered 3, after V lost 0 bases and J lost 4 bases. The CDR3 sequence is CASSVEASGRYEQYF. CDR3 coding DNA: TGTGCCAGCAGCGTAGAGGCTAGCGGGAGGTACGAGCAGTACTTC.

The chain uses TRBV19 and TRBJ1-1; D is uncertain. Germline assignment: CDR1 LNHDA and CDR2 SQIVND (reference sequence). This CDR3 is 13 amino acids long. The V end was cut by 5 bases, the J end by 1 base, with 8 bases between. DNA of the CDR3: TGTGCCAGTAGTGGACGGGGGAACACTGAAGCTTTCTTT. Translation gives CASSGRGNTEAFF.

This chain links TRBV7-9 with TRBJ2-2; D is possibly TRBD2 (5 bases). V gave up 2 bases and J gave up 6 bases, with 10 bases separating them. The CDR3 totals 14 residues. The germline gives CDR1 SEHNR, CDR2 FQNEAQ (reference sequence). CDR3 sequence (DNA): TGTGCCAGCAGCTTACGGGCTAGCCCCGGGGAGCTGTTTTTT. As protein: CASSLRASPGELFF.

The chain has TRBV11-3 and TRBJ2-5, with 16 bases matching TRBD2. The CDR3 extends over 17 amino acids. The germline CDR1 and CDR2 sequences are SGHNT and YENEEA. Trimming removed 5 bases from V and 1 base from J; junction bases left unmatched: 4. This CDR3 is CASSRGTSGGAQETQYF. In DNA form, the CDR3 reads TGTGCCAGCAGCCGCGGGACTAGCGGGGGGGCCCAAGAGACCCAGTACTTC.

The V and J genes are TRBV6-5 and TRBJ2-7, with 7 bases identical to TRBD1. The CDR3 is made up of 11 amino acids. Trimming took 6 bases from V and 7 from J; bases not matched to a gene: 3. In germline, CDR1 is MNHEY, CDR2 SVGAGI. CDR3 sequence (DNA): TGTGCCAGCAGGACAGGGAGAGAGCAGTACTTC. Protein sequence: CASRTGREQYF.

This sequence joins TRBV27 and TRBJ2-1; 13 bases are shared with TRBD2. Losses at the gene ends were 2 bases for V and 7 bases for J; bases not matched to a gene: 2. CDR1 MNHEY and CDR2 SMNVEV come from the germline V gene (reference sequence). The CDR3 is made up of 15 amino acids. The CDR3 nucleotides read TGTGCCAGCAGTTTAGGGACTAGCGGGGCAAATGAGCAGTTCTTC. This codes for CASSLGTSGANEQFF.

The chain combines TRBV7-8 with TRBJ2-1, with 11 bases aligning to TRBD2. This CDR3 comprises 15 residues. Germline CDR1 reads SGHVS; CDR2 reads FQNEAQ. Unmatched junction bases numbered 1, after V lost 4 bases and J lost 2 bases. In DNA, the CDR3 is TGTGCCAGCAGCTCACTAGCGGGGGCCTACAATGAGCAGTTCTTC. Translation: CASSSLAGAYNEQFF.